Listed below are T cell receptor beta chains from one sample, sequenced in a study of CD8 T cells in ankylosing spondylitis. One entry per CDR3 protein results from TCRdb running MiXCR on the 5' RACE reads. Among approximately 520,000 distinct CDR3 sequences listed, approximately 5% were seen once. The specimen sequenced was blood, either unsorted or a sorted T cell fraction (not recorded which). Every receptor here comes from a male donor with ankylosing spondylitis. The conserved cysteine and the conserved F or W are not part of the CDR3 here. Fields, in order: V gene, D gene, CDR3 protein. The D gene is left open where the match is weak.

TRBV7-2 NA ASSIPGGGTEAF
TRBV28 TRBD2 ASSFVLAGDTQY
TRBV4-1 TRBD1 ASSQDRRDRGYGYT
TRBV20-1 TRBD2 SVGVERGSV
TRBV5-1 NA ASSSPSYSRRKTQY
TRBV20-1 NA SASWGGNTEAF
TRBV20-1 TRBD1 SASPRTGQETQY
TRBV7-2 TRBD1 ASVPGGARIEQY
TRBV20-1 NA SARVPGLSTDTQY
TRBV29-1 NA SPRITYEQY
TRBV20-1 TRBD2 SAPRAGDSYEQY
TRBV28 NA ASSPQSGSRPQH
TRBV5-1 TRBD1 ASRWDRVSEQY
TRBV11-2 NA ASSIQAGANVLT
TRBV7-9 NA ASGADTQY
TRBV11-2 NA ASSLRTYSYNEQF
TRBV5-1 TRBD1 ASSEGQLYNEQF
TRBV7-9 NA ASSLLGGSTNEKLF
TRBV7-2 NA ASSAMVGRETQY
TRBV6-5 TRBD1 ASSHHRGLYYEQY
TRBV29-1 NA SVQETPGGSYGYT
TRBV5-1 NA ASTPYGGSTDTQY
TRBV7-3 NA ASSLLGDPSSPLH
TRBV4-2 NA ASSQTLREDSEQY
TRBV24-1 NA ATSDPPPETQY
TRBV15 NA ATSRNPRKANTGELF
TRBV20-1 NA SARPGGGNDQPQH
TRBV20-1 NA SARTTRESNQPQH
TRBV5-1 NA ASRETGSYNEQF
TRBV4-2 TRBD2 ARGTGLALSAPDTQY
TRBV20-1 NA SANKGSQETQY
TRBV5-1 NA ASSFYGVGTGELF
TRBV6-1 NA ASSRTRQRGSPLH
TRBV6-1 TRBD1 ASSQGTVVEQY
TRBV4-3 NA ASSQDREGLGEKLF
TRBV12-3/TRBV12-4 NA ASSLEVSNQPQH
TRBV20-1 NA SARAPPSQETQY
TRBV6-2/TRBV6-3 NA ASSRGGTYEQY
TRBV5-1 NA ASSLVGFPTEAF
TRBV7-2 NA ASSLIRQNEAF
TRBV2 TRBD2 ASSLTLGSGSSYEQY
TRBV10-3 TRBD1 AISEDREYTDTQY
TRBV7-9 TRBD2 ASSSGASSGAYNEQF
TRBV7-9 NA ASSRGWGNRANYGYT
TRBV24-1 TRBD1 ATSDDNPGQGEVGELF
TRBV28 NA ASSPGGREETQY
TRBV29-1 NA SDSRRGGMNTQY
TRBV6-1 NA ASGRRERGDGYT
TRBV6-5 NA ASSYLDGGTQPQH
TRBV25-1 NA ASSPASGNTIY
TRBV27 NA ASSLVASNEQF
TRBV5-1 NA ASSFVPRGGNEQF
TRBV6-5 TRBD1 ASSYPTGSEQY
TRBV20-1 NA SASSGEYQETQY
TRBV4-3 NA ASSQAGHLNSPLH